One sample yielded the 3 T cell receptor beta chains listed below, sequenced in a study of cytomegalovirus exposure and HLA in healthy donors. It was with 60 Vbeta and 13 Jbeta primers that the PCR ran. Generated by immunoSEQ multiplex PCR, the TCRdb table keeps only in-frame clones and is missing some. The sample contains some 99,000 clones, 69% of which appear only once. The source material was PBMCs. Receptor source: a woman in her 70s in good health and CMV-seropositive.

This clone was seen only a few times. V and J are TRBV5-1 and TRBJ2-2, with D maybe TRBD1 (6 bases). Germline V gene sequence: CDR1 SGHRS, CDR2 YFSETQ. Trimming took off 0 bases at V and 3 bases at J, with 6 bases between the two ends. The CDR3 length is 14 residues. The CDR3 region has the DNA TGCGCCAGCAGCTTGGAGGGGGACACCGGGGAGCTGTTTTTT. It is translated as CASSLEGDTGELFF.

This clone was picked up a small number of times. CDR3 sequence: CASSLAAGTSYEQYF. In DNA form, the CDR3 reads TGCGCCAGCAGCTTGGCGGCGGGGACCTCCTACGAGCAGTACTTC. The chain couples TRBV5-1 to TRBJ2-7; tentatively, D is TRBD2 (6 bases). CDR3 length: 15 amino acids. The germline CDR1 and CDR2 sequences are SGHRS and YFSETQ. The germline V and J ends were trimmed by 0 bases and 0 bases, with 10 bases remaining between them.

The gene calls are TRBV29-1 and TRBJ1-2; D possibly corresponds to TRBD1 (6 bases). The V gene's germline CDR1 is SQVTM and CDR2 ANQGSEA. V was pared by 4 bases and J by 6 bases, with 12 bases between. The CDR3 loop spans 12 amino acids. CDR3 amino acids: CSVAAGADGYTF. In DNA, the CDR3 is TGCAGCGTTGCTGCGGGGGCGGATGGCTACACCTTC.